One and the same sample provided the 20 T cell receptor beta chains below, sequenced in a study of Ad26.COV2.S vaccination and SARS-CoV-2 variants. The table came from immunoSEQ multiplex PCR; TCRdb's copy has only in-frame clones and leaves some out. The sample lists about 680,000 clones, 89% occurring once. As to treatment: around 19 received Ad26.COV2.S at low or high dose, single or two shots; 5 received placebo; per-sample allocation not given. Sampling happened 63 days after the first vaccine or placebo injection. This sample comprised peripheral blood, obtained in a trial of Ad26.COV2.S vaccine versus placebo. These receptors were obtained from a person between 18 and 59 years old who received the Ad26.COV2.S COVID-19 vaccine or a placebo.

There are a few counts of this clone. The chain employs TRBV30 and TRBJ1-6; no clear D. V gave up 2 bases and J gave up 0 bases, with 2 bases separating them. Germline V gene lookup returns CDR1 GTSNPN and CDR2 SVGIG (reference sequence). The CDR3 is 13 amino acids. CDR3 region: CAWSSSYNSPLHF. DNA for the CDR3: TGTGCCTGGAGTAGCTCCTATAATTCACCCCTCCACTTT.

V gene TRBV18 combines with J gene TRBJ2-1; 8 bases match TRBD2. Trimming cost V 5 bases and J 6 bases; bases outside gene matches: 9. CDR3 length: 15 residues. CDR1 and CDR2 (germline): KGHSH, LQKENI. CDR3 loop: CASSKDREGSNEQFF. CDR3 bases: TGTGCCAGCTCAAAAGACCGGGAGGGGAGCAATGAGCAGTTCTTC.

As regards this clone: The same CDR3 is also encoded by other DNA sequences in this sample. The CDR3: CASSLGTSGGRTDTQYF. The CDR3 region has the DNA TGTGCCAGCAGCTTAGGGACTAGCGGGGGCCGCACAGATACGCAGTATTTT. The rearrangement links TRBV11-2 to TRBJ2-3; 13 positions match TRBD2. This CDR3 spans 17 amino acids. V lost 1 base to trimming and J lost 1 base; unmatched junction nucleotides: 2. Germline CDR1 reads SGHAT; CDR2 reads FQNNGV.

The sample holds one count of this clone. The V gene is TRBV5-1, the J gene TRBJ1-3; 7 positions match TRBD1. In germline, CDR1 is SGHRS, CDR2 YFSETQ. Trimming cost V 4 bases and J 4 bases; bases outside gene matches: 8. This CDR3 region has 15 residues. CDR3 residues: CASSRQGVGGNTIYF. The CDR3 nucleotides are TGCGCCAGCAGCCGGCAGGGGGTCGGGGGAAACACCATATATTTT.

The chain carries TRBV18 and TRBJ2-7, with a tentative D call TRBD1 (6 bases). Trimming took 4 bases from V and 2 from J, leaving 9 bases between them. The CDR3 contains 13 residues. Germline CDR1 reads KGHSH; CDR2 reads LQKENI. CDR3 amino acids: CASSLQGPYEQYF. In DNA form, the CDR3 reads TGTGCCAGCTCACTGCAGGGGCCCTACGAGCAGTACTTC.

This clone came up once. Here the CDR3 DNA reads TGTGCCAGCAGTTTATGGGGGACAGGGAAAGAGACCCAGTACTTC. Translating gives CASSLWGTGKETQYF. This chain links TRBV27 with TRBJ2-5, with 9 bases aligning to TRBD1. This CDR3 contains 15 residues. Germline CDR1 MNHEY, CDR2 SMNVEV (reference sequence). V lost 1 base, J lost 3 bases, and 3 bases stayed unmatched.

CDR3 amino acids: CASSSRQGASGYTF. The CDR3 nucleotides read TGCGCCAGCAGCTCCCGACAGGGGGCGAGTGGCTACACCTTC. The chain uses TRBV5-1 and TRBJ1-2; 10 nucleotides line up with TRBD1. The germline gives CDR1 SGHRS, CDR2 YFSETQ. This CDR3 has 14 residues. With V trimmed by 3 bases and J by 7 bases, 6 bases remained unmatched.

The chain has TRBV19 and TRBJ2-7; 13 nucleotides agree with TRBD2. With 5 bases clipped from V and 3 bases from J, the junction kept 10 bases outside the gene matches. Per germline, CDR1 LNHDA and CDR2 SQIVND (reference sequence). The CDR3 contains 17 residues. The CDR3 is CASSSQTGTSGDYEQYF. As DNA, the CDR3 is TGTGCCAGTAGTTCCCAAACCGGGACTAGCGGGGACTACGAGCAGTACTTC. The variable domain in full, with the rest retrieved from reference TRBV19 and TRBJ2-7, is DGGITQSPKYLFRKEGQNVTLSCEQNLNHDAMYWYRQDPGQGLRLIYYSQIVNDFQKGDIAEGYSVSREKKESFPLTVTSAQKNPTAFYLCASSSQTGTSGDYEQYFGPGTRLTVT.

The chain has TRBV7-2 and TRBJ2-2; D gene unclear. The CDR3 sequence is 13 residues long. Per the germline V gene, CDR1 is SGHTA and CDR2 is FQGNSA. Trimming took 5 bases from V and 6 from J, leaving 10 bases between them. The chain's CDR3 is CASSIIYAGELFF. In DNA form, the CDR3 reads TGTGCCAGCAGCATAATTTACGCCGGGGAGCTGTTTTTT. The full variable domain, in which reference TRBV7-2 and TRBJ2-2 provide the parts outside the CDR3, is GAGVSQSPSNKVTEKGKDVELRCDPISGHTALYWYRQSLGQGLEFLIYFQGNSAPDKSGLPSDRFSAERTGGSVSTLTIQRTQQEDSAVYLCASSIIYAGELFFGEGSRLTVL.

The rearrangement uses TRBV3-1 (or the pseudogene TRBV3-2) and TRBJ1-6, with unresolved D. The ends were cut back, 1 base at V and 10 bases at J, with 11 bases in the middle. CDR1 LGHDT and CDR2 YNNKEL come from the germline V gene (reference sequence). This CDR3 is 14 amino acids long. In nucleotides, the CDR3 is TGTGCCAGCAGCCAAGTCGAGGTTAGCTCACCCCTCCACTTT. It yields the protein CASSQVEVSSPLHF.

The chain recombines TRBV6-5 with TRBJ1-2; 7 bases match TRBD1. This CDR3 spans 14 amino acids. Germline trimming cut 6 bases from V and 0 bases from J; bases unmatched to any gene: 4. Germline CDR1 and CDR2: MNHEY and SVGAGI. This CDR3 reads CASRETGTNYGYTF. CDR3 DNA: TGTGCCAGCAGGGAGACAGGGACTAACTATGGCTACACCTTC.

This clone was counted once. The CDR3 DNA sequence: TGTGCCAGCAGCGTAGGGGGACTAGCGGGGAACACAGATACGCAGTATTTT. Protein product: CASSVGGLAGNTDTQYF. The chain recombines TRBV9 with TRBJ2-3; 13 bases fit TRBD2. Trimming removed 0 bases from V and 2 bases from J; junction bases left unmatched: 3. Germline lookup yields CDR1 SGDLS and CDR2 YYNGEE. CDR3 length equals 17 residues.

The chain joins TRBV10-3 to TRBJ2-2, with a weak D call TRBD2 (5 bases). The CDR3 length is 15 residues. V lost 4 bases and J 1 base, leaving 10 bases between the germline ends. Germline V gene lookup returns CDR1 ENHRY and CDR2 SYGVKD. CDR3 sequence (DNA): TGTGCCATCAGTGGCGGACTCTTGAACACCGGGGAGCTGTTTTTT. It translates to CAISGGLLNTGELFF.

The sample holds one count of this clone. The chain is built from TRBV12-5 and TRBJ1-1, with TRBD1 as a possible D gene (5 bases). V lost 1 base and J 3 bases, leaving 9 bases between the germline ends. The CDR3 runs to 14 residues. CDR1 is LGHNT, CDR2 FRNRAP, per germline. The CDR3 loop is CASGLGGGYTEAFF. The CDR3 DNA sequence: TGTGCTAGTGGTTTGGGTGGGGGGTACACTGAAGCTTTCTTT.

CDR3 in DNA: TGTGCCAGCACCCCTCCGGCCACAGATACGCAGTATTTT. Its protein product is CASTPPATDTQYF. This chain links TRBV9 with TRBJ2-3; no clear D. The CDR3 runs to 13 residues. The germline gives CDR1 SGDLS, CDR2 YYNGEE. The germline V and J ends were trimmed by 6 bases and 2 bases, with 10 bases remaining between them.

V usage is TRBV24-1 and J usage is TRBJ2-1; D perhaps matches TRBD1 (6 bases). There are 18 residues in the CDR3. CDR1 is KGHDR and CDR2 is SFDVKD in the germline V gene. V was clipped by 1 base and J by 3 bases, with 18 bases between them. The CDR3 spells CATSDFLGARANYNEQFF. DNA for the CDR3: TGTGCCACCAGTGATTTTCTGGGGGCGCGGGCGAACTACAATGAGCAGTTCTTC.

This clone has a single count. The chain combines TRBV29-1 with TRBJ2-7; D gene ambiguous. Trimming took off 0 bases at V and 0 bases at J, with 6 bases between the two ends. The CDR3 length is 13 residues. The V gene's germline CDR1 is SQVTM and CDR2 ANQGSEA. The DNA of the CDR3 is TGCAGCGTTGAAGACGGATCCTCCTACGAGCAGTACTTC. Protein product: CSVEDGSSYEQYF.

The chain uses TRBV6-5 and TRBJ2-2, with 7 bases identical to TRBD1. In germline, CDR1 is MNHEY, CDR2 SVGAGI. Unmatched junction bases numbered 7, after V lost 6 bases and J lost 3 bases. CDR3 length: 15 residues. The CDR3 loop is CASRPYTGDTGELFF. CDR3 DNA: TGTGCCAGCAGGCCTTACACAGGGGACACCGGGGAGCTGTTTTTT.

In regard to this clone: One junction end disagrees with the germline gene, perhaps due to a read error. This rearrangement joins TRBV7-7 to TRBJ2-1; D tentatively fits TRBD1 or TRBD2 (6 bases each). Looked up from germline, CDR1 is SSHAT and CDR2 is FNYEAQ (reference sequence). CDR3 length: 15 amino acids. Here the CDR3 reads CASSLDGGAFDEQFF. CDR3 in DNA: TGTGCTAGCAGCTTAGACGGGGGCGCCTTTGATGAGCAGTTCTTC.

About this clone itself: Other DNA sequences in this sample translate to the same CDR3. The genes are TRBV7-9 and TRBJ2-7, with 8 bases lining up with TRBD1. The CDR3 length is 14 residues. The trim removed 5 bases at V and 4 bases at J, leaving 7 bases unmatched. Germline CDR1 reads SEHNR; CDR2 reads FQNEAQ (reference sequence). The CDR3 DNA sequence: TGTGCCAGCAGCATCAGACAGGGGAGTTACGAGCAGTACTTC. Its protein product is CASSIRQGSYEQYF.